A single sample is the source of the 10 T cell receptor beta chains below, sequenced in a study of cytomegalovirus exposure and HLA in healthy donors. PCR employed 60 Vbeta and 13 Jbeta primers. The table came from immunoSEQ multiplex PCR; TCRdb's copy has only in-frame clones and leaves some out. The sample carries over 50,000 clones, 80% to 90% recorded once. Sample: PBMCs. The origin of the receptors is a man in his thirties or forties in good health and CMV-seropositive.

The genes are TRBV7-3 and TRBJ1-1; maybe TRBD1 (6 bases). Per the germline V gene, CDR1 is SGHTA and CDR2 is FQGTGA. V was trimmed by 5 bases and J by 3 bases, leaving 10 bases between them. The CDR3 length is 13 residues. The CDR3 DNA reads as TGTGCCAGCAGCCCGGCAGGGGACACTGAAGCTTTCTTT. It specifies CASSPAGDTEAFF.

The genes are TRBV29-1 and TRBJ2-1; possible D gene TRBD2, 6 bases. There are 17 residues in the CDR3. V was pared by 1 base and J by 0 bases, with 16 bases between. CDR1 is SQVTM and CDR2 is ANQGSEA in the germline V gene. The CDR3 bases are TGCAGCGTTGAAGTCTTGCCCGGACTAAGCTCCTACAATGAGCAGTTCTTC. Translation gives CSVEVLPGLSSYNEQFF.

The chain couples TRBV6-5 to TRBJ1-6; D is undetermined. Germline lookup yields CDR1 MNHEY and CDR2 SVGAGI. The CDR3 sequence is 15 residues long. V dropped 6 bases and J dropped 7 bases, with 16 bases sitting between them. CDR3 amino acids: CASSQTGRRNSPLHF. The CDR3 bases are TGTGCCAGCAGCCAAACGGGGAGGAGGAATTCACCCCTCCACTTT.

This chain uses TRBV5-5 with TRBJ1-1; D ambiguous. The germline gives CDR1 SGHKS, CDR2 YYEKEE (reference sequence). The CDR3 runs to 18 residues. The ends were cut back, 0 bases at V and 0 bases at J, with 18 bases in the middle. CDR3 sequence (DNA): TGTGCCAGCAGCTTGGGGGGATCGGGAAATATCATGAACACTGAAGCTTTCTTT. Protein product: CASSLGGSGNIMNTEAFF.

This chain uses TRBV7-9 with TRBJ2-2, with TRBD1 as a possible D gene (5 bases). Germline V lookup: CDR1 SEHNR, CDR2 FQNEAQ (reference sequence). The V and J ends lost 4 bases and 1 base respectively, with 7 bases between them. The CDR3 spans 14 residues. CDR3 in amino acids: CASSWTLNTGELFF. In DNA form, the CDR3 reads TGTGCCAGCAGCTGGACACTGAACACCGGGGAGCTGTTTTTT.

The chain employs TRBV5-1 and TRBJ2-1; D perhaps matches TRBD1 (5 bases). The CDR3 runs 15 residues. Trimming took 2 bases from V and 8 from J, leaving 17 bases between them. From germline, CDR1 is SGHRS and CDR2 YFSETQ. The CDR3 loop reads CASSFGVPWGDEQFF. For the CDR3, the DNA is TGCGCCAGCAGCTTCGGAGTCCCCTGGGGCGATGAGCAGTTCTTC. The whole variable domain, filled in from reference TRBV5-1 and TRBJ2-1, reads KAGVTQTPRYLIKTRGQQVTLSCSPISGHRSVSWYQQTPGQGLQFLFEYFSETQRNKGNFPGRFSGRQFSNSRSEMNVSTLELGDSALYLCASSFGVPWGDEQFFGPGTRLTVL.

This chain joins TRBV6-5 and TRBJ1-2, with D unresolved. This CDR3 comprises 14 residues. Trimming left V 9 bases short and J 3 bases short, with 17 bases between. Germline CDR1 reads MNHEY; CDR2 reads SVGAGI. CDR3 DNA sequence: TGTGCCAGTCTGAGCCCTACCCAGGACTATGGCTACACCTTC. Protein sequence: CASLSPTQDYGYTF.

The rearrangement links TRBV7-2 to TRBJ2-7; 9 bases match TRBD2. The germline gives CDR1 SGHTA, CDR2 FQGNSA. J was trimmed by 4 bases and V by 2 bases; bases with no gene match: 6. This CDR3 is 15 amino acids long. The CDR3 nucleotides are TGTGCCAGCAGCTTAATTAGCGGGAGTTTTTACGAGCAGTACTTC. Translation: CASSLISGSFYEQYF.

The J gene is TRBJ1-2, the V gene TRBV29-1; no reliable D call. V dropped 5 bases and J dropped 4 bases, with 17 bases sitting between them. This CDR3 comprises 14 residues. Germline V gives CDR1 SQVTM, CDR2 ANQGSEA. The CDR3 DNA reads as TGCAGCGTTAATGGGCAGCTAGAGGGCTATGGCTACACCTTC. Protein: CSVNGQLEGYGYTF. Based on the CDR3 plus reference TRBV29-1 and TRBJ1-2, the full variable domain is SAVISQKPSRDICQRGTSLTIQCQVDSQVTMMFWYRQQPGQSLTLIATANQGSEATYESGFVIDKFPISRPNLTFSTLTVSNMSPEDSSIYLCSVNGQLEGYGYTFGSGTRLTVV.

The genes are TRBV6-5 and TRBJ1-6; TRBD1 might be the D (5 bases). This CDR3 has 15 residues. Trimming cost V 8 bases and J 12 bases, with 23 bases left between them. CDR1 is MNHEY and CDR2 is SVGAGI in the germline V gene. Written as DNA, the CDR3 is TGTGCCAGCCGGTACCTGGGCAGGGAGGGTTTACCCCTCCACTTT. It codes for CASRYLGREGLPLHF.